Below, 18 T cell receptor beta chains from the same sample are listed, as sequenced in a study of T-cell reconstitution after alpha-beta-depleted transplantation in children. Molecular barcoding with unique molecular identifiers was used for the TCRbeta library. TCRdb passed the PCR reads through MiXCR, listing each CDR3 protein once. The sample shows roughly 300,000 distinct CDR3 sequences, approximately 10% of them seen only once. Material: peripheral blood, obtained 180 days after TCRalphabeta/CD19-depleted stem cell transplant. The receptors here all came from a male patient aged 2-15 years who had a stem cell transplant for chronic granulomatous disease, so the T cells may come from the graft donor.

Comments on this clonotype: Just one base apart from a much larger clone, this may be a read error. The chain combines TRBV5-1 with TRBJ2-3, with D tentatively TRBD2 (7 bases). Looked up from germline, CDR1 is SGHRS and CDR2 is YFSETQ. Trimming pared 2 bases from V and 14 bases from J, leaving 24 bases between. The CDR3 totals 15 residues. CDR3 bases: TGCGCCAGCAGCTTCGCGGGAGTCATCGGATGGGGGCCGTATTTT. Protein product: CASSFAGVIGWGPYF.

Comments on this clonotype: This may stem from a read error, because a much larger clone lies one nucleotide away. The chain employs TRBV18 and TRBJ2-5; D not certain. Germline CDR1 KGHSH, CDR2 LQKENI. The CDR3 contains 11 residues. CDR3 loop: CVSSQLETQYF. The CDR3 bases are TGTGTCAGCTCACAGCTTGAGACCCAGTACTTC.

CDR3 sequence (DNA): TGTGCCAGCACCGCATTGTCTGGAAACACCATATATTTT. This gives the protein CASTALSGNTIYF. The genes are TRBV2 and TRBJ1-3; no definite D call. This CDR3 contains 13 residues. Trimming left V 7 bases short and J 1 base short, with 8 bases between. In germline, CDR1 is SNHLY, CDR2 FYNNEI.

A remark on this clonotype: With a much larger clone just one base away, this may be a read error. The rearrangement joins TRBV7-2 to TRBJ1-5; 9 bases are shared with TRBD1. The J call is in doubt because the DNA end fits TRBJ2-3 better. The CDR3 sequence is 14 residues long. The germline gives CDR1 SGHTA, CDR2 FQGNSA. The CDR3 region is CASKGQGFSQPQYF. DNA for the CDR3: TGTGCCAGCAAGGGACAGGGATTTTCTCAGCCCCAGTATTTT.

In the case of this clonotype: This could be a read error, since a much larger clone is one nucleotide away. The chain employs TRBV5-1 and TRBJ1-4; D uncertain. V lost 0 bases and J lost 8, with 8 bases in between. The CDR3 runs 13 residues. Germline V gene data show CDR1 as SGHRS and CDR2 as YFSETQ. Here the CDR3 DNA reads TGCGCCAGCAGCTTGGTTTTTGGGGAAAAACTGTTTTTT. Translation: CASSLVFGEKLFF.

With regard to this clonotype: It may be a read error: a sequence one base away is much more abundant. The genes are TRBV20-1 and TRBJ2-1; 7 bases are a match to TRBD1. The ends lost 6 bases at V and 7 bases at J; junction bases unmatched: 12. Germline V gene sequence: CDR1 DFQATT, CDR2 SNEGSKA (reference sequence). The CDR3 loop spans 14 amino acids. CDR3 region: CSAQRGGPYNEQFF. The CDR3 nucleotides read TGCAGTGCCCAAAGAGGGGGCCCATATAATGAGCAGTTCTTC.

This clonotype has at least ten counts. CDR3 region: CASRTGPGELFF. Here the CDR3 DNA reads TGTGCCAGCCGGACAGGGCCCGGGGAGCTGTTTTTT. The J gene is TRBJ2-2, the V gene TRBV12-3 or TRBV12-4; 8 bases are a match to TRBD1. Trimming at V came to 8 bases and at J to 6 bases, leaving 2 bases not matched to a gene. The length of the CDR3 is 12 residues.

This clonotype was counted ten times or more. The chain couples TRBV5-1 to TRBJ2-3; 11 nucleotides align to TRBD2. The CDR3 contains 19 residues. Trimming at V came to 4 bases and at J to 0 bases, leaving 13 bases not matched to a gene. The germline V gene encodes CDR1 SGHRS and CDR2 YFSETQ. CDR3 sequence (DNA): TGCGCCAGCAGCGGAGACTCTAGCGGGAGGACCATTAGCACAGATACGCAGTATTTT. Amino acids: CASSGDSSGRTISTDTQYF.

V usage is TRBV30 and J usage is TRBJ2-3; 11 bases are a match to TRBD2. Germline V gene sequence: CDR1 GTSNPN, CDR2 SVGIG (reference sequence). The CDR3 sequence is 16 residues long. The V gene end was trimmed by 5 bases and the J gene end by 2 bases; junction bases not matched to a gene: 9. CDR3 protein: CAWCLAGGINTDTQYF. In DNA, the CDR3 is TGTGCCTGGTGTTTAGCGGGAGGGATTAACACAGATACGCAGTATTTT.

The sample holds many counts of this clonotype. The rearrangement joins TRBV7-8 to TRBJ2-2; D not certain. The CDR3 runs to 14 residues. Germline CDR1 is SGHVS and CDR2 is FQNEAQ. V was shortened by 4 bases and J by 2 bases, with 8 bases between the two germline ends. CDR3 residues: CASSSTVNTGELFF. The CDR3 DNA follows: TGTGCCAGCAGCTCGACGGTTAACACCGGGGAGCTGTTTTTT.

The sample holds many counts of this clonotype. The V call is TRBV5-4, the J call TRBJ2-3, with 9 bases matching TRBD1. The CDR3 loop spans 15 amino acids. CDR1 and CDR2 (germline): SGHNT, YYREEE (reference sequence). J lost 3 bases, V lost 2 bases, and 4 bases had no gene match. The CDR3 DNA follows: TGTGCCAGCAGCTTAGGGACAGGGTTAACAGATACGCAGTATTTT. It is translated as CASSLGTGLTDTQYF.

This clonotype occurred many times. The chain combines TRBV5-8 with TRBJ1-5, with D maybe TRBD1 (6 bases). Germline loops: CDR1 SGHTS, CDR2 YDEGEE. The CDR3 runs to 13 residues. Trimming stripped 0 bases from V and 7 bases from J, with 8 bases between. CDR3 amino acids: CASSLDREQPQHF. The CDR3 DNA is TGTGCCAGCAGCTTGGACAGGGAGCAGCCCCAGCATTTT.

This clonotype was found many times. This sequence joins TRBV10-3 and TRBJ2-2; TRBD2 matches at 8 bases. This CDR3 region has 14 residues. CDR1 and CDR2 from the germline V gene are ENHRY and SYGVKD. The CDR3 DNA reads as TGTGCATCGGGGGGGCAGAGGTATACCGGGGAGCTGTTTTTT. This encodes CASGGQRYTGELFF.

V gene TRBV19 combines with J gene TRBJ2-5; TRBD2 aligns across 10 bases. The ends lost 7 bases at V and 4 bases at J; junction bases unmatched: 3. The CDR3 contains 13 residues. Germline V lookup: CDR1 LNHDA, CDR2 SQIVND (reference sequence). Written as DNA, the CDR3 is TGTGCCAGTACCAGCGGGGGGGGAGAGACCCAGTACTTC. As protein: CASTSGGGETQYF. Looking up the rest from reference TRBV19 and TRBJ2-5 gives the full variable domain: DGGITQSPKYLFRKEGQNVTLSCEQNLNHDAMYWYRQDPGQGLRLIYYSQIVNDFQKGDIAEGYSVSREKKESFPLTVTSAQKNPTAFYLCASTSGGGETQYFGPGTRLLVL.

This clonotype was detected ten times or more. V usage is TRBV28 and J usage is TRBJ1-6; tentatively, D is TRBD1 (5 bases). The CDR3 consists of 16 residues. The germline V gene has CDR1 MDHEN and CDR2 SYDVKM. The germline V and J ends were trimmed by 6 bases and 0 bases, with 12 bases remaining between them. CDR3 region: CASSWGGSSYNSPLHF. CDR3 in DNA: TGTGCCAGCAGCTGGGGGGGGAGCTCCTATAATTCACCCCTCCACTTT. The full variable domain, its missing parts supplied by reference TRBV28 and TRBJ1-6, is DVKVTQSSRYLVKRTGEKVFLECVQDMDHENMFWYRQDPGLGLRLIYFSYDVKMKEKGDIPEGYSVSREKKERFSLILESASTNQTSMYLCASSWGGSSYNSPLHFGNGTRLTVT.

In this sample, this clonotype turned up many times. V is TRBV7-2 and J is TRBJ2-7; D is perhaps TRBD1 (6 bases). With 5 bases removed from V and 0 bases from J, the gap between germline ends came to 17 bases. The V gene's germline CDR1 is SGHTA and CDR2 FQGNSA. The CDR3 runs to 16 residues. The CDR3 here is CASSPQTGGSSYEQYF. The CDR3 bases are TGTGCCAGCAGCCCACAGACAGGCGGTAGCTCCTACGAGCAGTACTTC. Together with reference TRBV7-2 and TRBJ2-7, the CDR3 gives the full variable domain: GAGVSQSPSNKVTEKGKDVELRCDPISGHTALYWYRQSLGQGLEFLIYFQGNSAPDKSGLPSDRFSAERTGGSVSTLTIQRTQQEDSAVYLCASSPQTGGSSYEQYFGPGTRLTVT.

This clonotype was counted a few times. V gene TRBV6-6 combines with J gene TRBJ2-7; D not certain. V lost 6 bases and J 4 bases, leaving 13 bases between the germline ends. Per the germline V gene, CDR1 is MNHNY and CDR2 is SVGAGI (reference sequence). There are 13 residues in the CDR3. Here the CDR3 reads CASRPYNSYEQYF. The CDR3 coding sequence is TGTGCCAGCAGACCTTATAATAGTTACGAGCAGTACTTC.

This clonotype was found many times. The V and J genes are TRBV5-6 and TRBJ1-6, with D perhaps TRBD1 (6 bases). This CDR3 spans 15 amino acids. Trimming took 4 bases from V and 7 from J, leaving 15 bases between them. Germline values: CDR1 SGHDT, CDR2 YYEEEE. The CDR3 here is CASSPRTGYNSPLHF. The CDR3 region has the DNA TGTGCCAGCAGCCCTCGAACAGGGTACAATTCACCCCTCCACTTT. Looking up the rest from reference TRBV5-6 and TRBJ1-6 gives the full variable domain: DAGVTQSPTHLIKTRGQQVTLRCSPKSGHDTVSWYQQALGQGPQFIFQYYEEEERQRGNFPDRFSGHQFPNYSSELNVNALLLGDSALYLCASSPRTGYNSPLHFGNGTRLTVT.